This entry lists 16 T cell receptor beta chains sequenced from one sample in a study of cytomegalovirus exposure and HLA in healthy donors. PCR involved 60 Vbeta and 13 Jbeta primers. Using immunoSEQ multiplex PCR, the repertoire was profiled, and TCRdb retains in-frame clones only, with some absent. The repertoire includes some 150,000 clones, 87% of them detected once, and about 5% sits in the top ten. The specimen sequenced was PBMCs. These receptors all stem from a woman aged 25 to 39 in good health and CMV-seronegative.

The gene calls are TRBV10-3 and TRBJ2-5, with TRBD2 matching over 8 bases. This CDR3 spans 14 amino acids. Germline CDR1 and CDR2: ENHRY and SYGVKD. The trim removed 3 bases at V and 4 bases at J, leaving 4 bases unmatched. The CDR3 DNA reads as TGTGCCATCAGTGAAATGGCGGGAGGAGAGACCCAGTACTTC. This encodes CAISEMAGGETQYF.

The V and J genes are TRBV19 and TRBJ1-6, with 8 bases matching TRBD1. CDR3 length: 16 amino acids. V was pared by 5 bases and J by 5 bases, with 8 bases of the junction left unmatched. Per germline, CDR1 LNHDA and CDR2 SQIVND (reference sequence). The CDR3 coding sequence is TGTGCCAGTAGTTCCACGACAGGGGCTGATAATTCACCCCTCCACTTT. Its protein is CASSSTTGADNSPLHF.

V gene TRBV18 combines with J gene TRBJ2-3; perhaps TRBD2 as D (5 bases). Trimming took off 5 bases at V and 1 base at J, with 7 bases between the two ends. This CDR3 has 13 residues. The germline gives CDR1 KGHSH, CDR2 LQKENI. In nucleotides, the CDR3 is TGTGCCAGCTCAAGCGGAGGCACAGATACGCAGTATTTT. It yields the protein CASSSGGTDTQYF.

The chain uses TRBV11-1 and TRBJ2-5; 8 nucleotides line up with TRBD2. Trimming at V came to 5 bases and at J to 5 bases, leaving 7 bases not matched to a gene. Germline values: CDR1 SGHAT, CDR2 FQDESV (reference sequence). The CDR3 has 14 amino acids. For the CDR3, the DNA is TGTGCCAGCAGCCTAGGGACTAGGTCGGAGACCCAGTACTTC. Encoded protein: CASSLGTRSETQYF.

This chain links TRBV11-2 with TRBJ2-1; 7 bases are shared with TRBD1. After removal of 0 bases from V and 3 bases from J, the junction contained 2 bases not matched to a gene. This CDR3 region has 15 residues. Germline V CDR1 and CDR2: SGHAT, FQNNGV. This CDR3 is CASSLDPGGYNEQFF. The CDR3 bases are TGTGCCAGCAGCTTAGATCCAGGGGGCTACAATGAGCAGTTCTTC.

The rearrangement links TRBV6-4 to TRBJ2-3, with TRBD2 matching over 11 bases. The CDR3 length is 15 residues. CDR1 MRHNA and CDR2 SNTAGT come from the germline V gene. Trimming at V came to 5 bases and at J to 6 bases, leaving 7 bases not matched to a gene. In DNA form, the CDR3 reads TGTGCCAGCAGTTTACTAGCGGGAGATAAGGATACGCAGTATTTT. This gives the protein CASSLLAGDKDTQYF.

The rearrangement joins TRBV4-3 to TRBJ2-2, with D hard to call. Germline lookup yields CDR1 LGHNA and CDR2 YSLEER. The CDR3 loop spans 15 amino acids. V was clipped by 0 bases and J by 4 bases, with 9 bases between them. The CDR3 loop reads CASSQDWAGTGELFF. CDR3 DNA sequence: TGCGCCAGCAGCCAAGATTGGGCAGGCACCGGGGAGCTGTTTTTT.

The chain employs TRBV18 and TRBJ1-6; 9 bases match TRBD1. V shed 4 bases, J shed 9 bases, and the junction held 1 base outside the gene matches. CDR3 length equals 13 residues. Germline V lookup: CDR1 KGHSH, CDR2 LQKENI. The CDR3 region is CASSLGQGSPLHF. CDR3 DNA sequence: TGTGCCAGCTCACTGGGACAGGGTTCACCCCTCCACTTT.

The chain joins TRBV28 to TRBJ1-5; no clear D. V was shortened by 3 bases and J by 5 bases, with 5 bases between the two germline ends. Germline V gene lookup returns CDR1 MDHEN and CDR2 SYDVKM. The CDR3 has 12 residues. In DNA, the CDR3 is TGTGCCAGCAGTTTCCTGTATCAGCCCCAGCATTTT. Protein sequence: CASSFLYQPQHF.

This clone has more than one count but fewer than ten. V and J are TRBV30 and TRBJ2-3; 13 bases align to TRBD2. This CDR3 region has 15 residues. The V and J ends lost 3 bases and 4 bases, in that order; junction bases with no gene match: 4. Germline V lookup: CDR1 GTSNPN, CDR2 SVGIG (reference sequence). CDR3: CAWRLGLAGPDTQYF. In DNA form, the CDR3 reads TGTGCCTGGAGGTTGGGACTAGCGGGACCAGATACGCAGTATTTT.

J is TRBJ2-5 and V is TRBV27; a possible D gene is TRBD2 (6 bases). With 5 bases removed from V and 5 bases from J, the gap between germline ends came to 21 bases. Germline V CDR1 and CDR2: MNHEY, SMNVEV (reference sequence). The CDR3 spans 16 residues. In nucleotides, the CDR3 is TGTGCCAGCAGTCCCCGGGCTAGCGAGAAGGTGGAGACCCAGTACTTC. It specifies CASSPRASEKVETQYF.

This clone has only a few counts. The CDR3 protein is CASSHGDHEQYF. DNA for the CDR3: TGTGCCAGCAGCCATGGAGACCACGAGCAGTACTTC. The chain has TRBV5-8 and TRBJ2-7; D uncertain. From germline, CDR1 is SGHTS and CDR2 YDEGEE. The CDR3 runs to 12 residues. V was clipped by 4 bases and J by 5 bases, with 10 bases between them.

The chain uses TRBV7-8 and TRBJ1-2, with D possibly TRBD1 on 5 matching bases. The ends were cut back, 5 bases at V and 4 bases at J, with 14 bases in the middle. The germline CDR1 and CDR2 sequences are SGHVS and FQNEAQ. The CDR3 has 14 residues. The CDR3 spells CASSHLGLGYGYTF. The CDR3 DNA reads as TGTGCCAGCAGCCACCTGGGACTGGGCTATGGCTACACCTTC.

The genes are TRBV7-2 and TRBJ2-7, with TRBD2 matching 13 bases. The CDR3 runs to 17 residues. The J segment lost 4 bases and the V segment lost 5 bases, leaving 11 bases of the junction unmatched. CDR1 and CDR2 from the germline V gene are SGHTA and FQGNSA. The CDR3 DNA follows: TGTGCCAGCAGCCAGATACTAGCGGGAGGGCCCAGGTACGAGCAGTACTTC. This gives the protein CASSQILAGGPRYEQYF.

The V call is TRBV30, the J call TRBJ2-7; 7 bases map to TRBD2. From germline, CDR1 is GTSNPN and CDR2 SVGIG (reference sequence). V trimming: 3 bases; J trimming: 6 bases; junction bases outside the gene matches: 14. CDR3 length equals 15 residues. DNA for the CDR3: TGTGCCTGGAGGGAAGGACTAGGCCAGCGGAGCGAGCAGTACTTC. It codes for CAWREGLGQRSEQYF.

In this sample, this clone turned up a few times. This sequence joins TRBV11-2 and TRBJ2-3; the match to TRBD2 covers 9 bases. V gave up 8 bases and J gave up 5 bases; unmatched junction bases: 5. CDR3 length: 13 amino acids. The germline gives CDR1 SGHAT, CDR2 FQNNGV. Here the CDR3 reads CASASGVGDTQYF. In DNA, the CDR3 is TGTGCCAGCGCTAGCGGGGTAGGAGATACGCAGTATTTT.